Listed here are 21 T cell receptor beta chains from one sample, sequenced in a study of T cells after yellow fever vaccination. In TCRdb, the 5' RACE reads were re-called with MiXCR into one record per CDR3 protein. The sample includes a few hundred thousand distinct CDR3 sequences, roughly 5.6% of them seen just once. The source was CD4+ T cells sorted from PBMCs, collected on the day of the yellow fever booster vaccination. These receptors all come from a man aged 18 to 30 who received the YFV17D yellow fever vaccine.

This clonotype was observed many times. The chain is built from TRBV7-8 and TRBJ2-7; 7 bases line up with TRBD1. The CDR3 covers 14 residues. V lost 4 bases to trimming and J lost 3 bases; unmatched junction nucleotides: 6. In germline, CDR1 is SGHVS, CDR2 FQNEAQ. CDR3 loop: CASSSTGTNYEQYV. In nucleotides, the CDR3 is TGTGCCAGCAGCTCGACAGGGACGAACTACGAGCAGTACGTC.

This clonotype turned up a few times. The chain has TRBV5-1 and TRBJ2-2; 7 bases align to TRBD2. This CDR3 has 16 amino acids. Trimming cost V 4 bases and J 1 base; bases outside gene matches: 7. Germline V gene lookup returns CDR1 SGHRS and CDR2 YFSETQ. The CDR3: CASSPPERGNTGELFF. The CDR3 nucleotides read TGCGCCAGCAGCCCCCCCGAGCGGGGGAACACCGGGGAGCTGTTTTTT.

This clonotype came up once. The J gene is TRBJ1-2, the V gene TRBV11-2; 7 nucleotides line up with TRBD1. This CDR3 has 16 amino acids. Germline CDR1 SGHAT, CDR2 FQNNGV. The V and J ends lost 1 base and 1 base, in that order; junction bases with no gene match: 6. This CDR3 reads CASSLGSGQINYGYTF. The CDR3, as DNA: TGTGCCAGCAGCTTAGGGTCGGGACAGATTAACTATGGCTACACCTTC.

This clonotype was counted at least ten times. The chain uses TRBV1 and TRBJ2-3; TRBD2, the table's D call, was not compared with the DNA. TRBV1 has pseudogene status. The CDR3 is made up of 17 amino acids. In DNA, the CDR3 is TGCACCAGCAGCGTAGGGACTAGCGGGGGGCAGACAGATACGCAGTATTTT. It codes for CTSSVGTSGGQTDTQYF.

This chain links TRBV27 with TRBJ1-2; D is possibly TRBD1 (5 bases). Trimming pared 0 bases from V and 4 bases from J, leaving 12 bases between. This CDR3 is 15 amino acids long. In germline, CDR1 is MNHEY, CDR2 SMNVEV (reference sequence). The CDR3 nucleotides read TGTGCCAGCAGTTTATCGGCAGGAGGGGCCTATGGCTACACCTTC. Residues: CASSLSAGGAYGYTF.

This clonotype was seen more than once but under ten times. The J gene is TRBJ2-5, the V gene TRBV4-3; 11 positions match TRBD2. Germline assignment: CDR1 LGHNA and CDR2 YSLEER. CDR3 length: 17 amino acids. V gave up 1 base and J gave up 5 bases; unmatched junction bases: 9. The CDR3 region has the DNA TGCGCCAGCAGCCAAGTTGTAGCGGGGGGGCCTGGGGAGACCCAGTACTTC. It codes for CASSQVVAGGPGETQYF.

Here the CDR3 reads CSASSGTGSTGNTIYF. In DNA, the CDR3 is TGCAGTGCTTCCTCCGGGACAGGGAGCACTGGAAACACCATATATTTT. The chain uses TRBV20-1 and TRBJ1-3; 9 nucleotides agree with TRBD1. The CDR3 is 16 amino acids. Germline CDR1 DFQATT, CDR2 SNEGSKA (reference sequence). J lost 2 bases, V lost 5 bases, and 10 bases had no gene match.

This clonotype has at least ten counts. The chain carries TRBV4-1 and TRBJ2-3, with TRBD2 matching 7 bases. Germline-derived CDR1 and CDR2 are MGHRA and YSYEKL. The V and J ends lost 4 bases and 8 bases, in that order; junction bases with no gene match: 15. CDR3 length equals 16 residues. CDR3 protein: CASSPGGGGLVGTQYF. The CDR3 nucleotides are TGCGCCAGCAGCCCCGGTGGCGGGGGTCTCGTCGGTACGCAGTATTTT.

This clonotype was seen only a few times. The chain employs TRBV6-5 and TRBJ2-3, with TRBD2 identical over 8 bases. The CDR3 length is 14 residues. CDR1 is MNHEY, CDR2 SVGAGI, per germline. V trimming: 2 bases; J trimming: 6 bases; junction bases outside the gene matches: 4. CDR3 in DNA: TGTGCCAGCAGTTACACCGGGGGGGGGGATACGCAGTATTTT. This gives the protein CASSYTGGGDTQYF.

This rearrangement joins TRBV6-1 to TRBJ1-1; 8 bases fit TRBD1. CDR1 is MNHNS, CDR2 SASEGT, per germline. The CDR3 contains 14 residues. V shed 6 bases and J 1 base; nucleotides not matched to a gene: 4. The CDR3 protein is CASRGTGGNTEAFF. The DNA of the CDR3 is TGTGCCAGCAGGGGGACAGGCGGGAACACTGAAGCTTTCTTT.

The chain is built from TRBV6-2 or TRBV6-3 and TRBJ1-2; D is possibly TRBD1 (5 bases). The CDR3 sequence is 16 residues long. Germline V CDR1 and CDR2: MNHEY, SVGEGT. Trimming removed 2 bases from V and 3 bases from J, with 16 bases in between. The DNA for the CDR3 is TGTGCCAGCAGTTACCAAACCTCGGGGGGACACTATGGCTACACCTTC. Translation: CASSYQTSGGHYGYTF.

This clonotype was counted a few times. The CDR3 coding sequence is TGCGCCACCCGCGGCTCTTTAAGCACAGATACGCAGTATTTT. Translating it yields CATRGSLSTDTQYF. V is TRBV5-1 and J is TRBJ2-3; no definite D call. V lost 9 bases and J lost 0, with 14 bases in between. Germline CDR1 and CDR2: SGHRS and YFSETQ. This CDR3 has 14 amino acids.

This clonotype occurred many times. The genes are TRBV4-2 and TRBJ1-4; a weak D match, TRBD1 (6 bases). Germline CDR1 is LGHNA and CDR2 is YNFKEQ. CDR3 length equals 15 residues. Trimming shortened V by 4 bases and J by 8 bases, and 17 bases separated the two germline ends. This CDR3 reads CASSRSNREDEKLFF. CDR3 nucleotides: TGTGCCAGCAGCCGATCAAACAGGGAAGACGAAAAACTGTTTTTT.

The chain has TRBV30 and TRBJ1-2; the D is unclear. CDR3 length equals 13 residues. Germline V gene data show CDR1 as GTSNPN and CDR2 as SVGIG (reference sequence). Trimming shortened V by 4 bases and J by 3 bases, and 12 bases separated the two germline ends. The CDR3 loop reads CAWMKDGDYGYTF. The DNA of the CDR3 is TGTGCCTGGATGAAAGATGGGGACTATGGCTACACCTTC. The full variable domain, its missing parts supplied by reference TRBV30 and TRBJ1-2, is SQTIHQWPATLVQPVGSPLSLECTVEGTSNPNLYWYRQAAGRGLQLLFYSVGIGQISSEVPQNLSASRPQDRQFILSSKKLLLSDSGFYLCAWMKDGDYGYTFGSGTRLTVV.

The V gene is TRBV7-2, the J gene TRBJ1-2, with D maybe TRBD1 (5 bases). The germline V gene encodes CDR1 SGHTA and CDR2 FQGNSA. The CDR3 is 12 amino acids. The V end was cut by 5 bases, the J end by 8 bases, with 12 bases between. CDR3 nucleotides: TGTGCCAGCAGCCGCCAGGGAAACGGCTACACCTTC. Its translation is CASSRQGNGYTF. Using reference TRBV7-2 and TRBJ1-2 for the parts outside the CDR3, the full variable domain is GAGVSQSPSNKVTEKGKDVELRCDPISGHTALYWYRQSLGQGLEFLIYFQGNSAPDKSGLPSDRFSAERTGGSVSTLTIQRTQQEDSAVYLCASSRQGNGYTFGSGTRLTVV.

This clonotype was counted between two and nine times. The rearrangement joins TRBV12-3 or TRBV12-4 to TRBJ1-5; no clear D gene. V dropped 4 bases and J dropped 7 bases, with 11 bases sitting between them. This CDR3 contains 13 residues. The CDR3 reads CASSWTQTQPQHF. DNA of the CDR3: TGTGCCAGCAGTTGGACCCAGACGCAGCCCCAGCATTTT.

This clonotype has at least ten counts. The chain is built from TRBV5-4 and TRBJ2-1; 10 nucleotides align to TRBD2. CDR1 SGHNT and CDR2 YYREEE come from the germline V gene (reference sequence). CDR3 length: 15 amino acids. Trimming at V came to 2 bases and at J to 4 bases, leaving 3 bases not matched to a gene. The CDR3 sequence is CASSFSGGPYNEQFF. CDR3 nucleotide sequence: TGTGCCAGCAGCTTTAGCGGGGGGCCATACAATGAGCAGTTCTTC.

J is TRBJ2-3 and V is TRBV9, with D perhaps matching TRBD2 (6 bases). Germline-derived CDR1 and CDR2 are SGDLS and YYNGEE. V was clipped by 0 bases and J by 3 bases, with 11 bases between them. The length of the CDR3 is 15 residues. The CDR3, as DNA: TGTGCCAGCAGCGTAGACTATGGGAGGACAGATACGCAGTATTTT. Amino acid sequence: CASSVDYGRTDTQYF. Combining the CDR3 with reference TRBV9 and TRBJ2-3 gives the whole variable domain DSGVTQTPKHLITATGQRVTLRCSPRSGDLSVYWYQQSLDQGLQFLIQYYNGEERAKGNILERFSAQQFPDLHSELNLSSLELGDSALYFCASSVDYGRTDTQYFGPGTRLTVL.

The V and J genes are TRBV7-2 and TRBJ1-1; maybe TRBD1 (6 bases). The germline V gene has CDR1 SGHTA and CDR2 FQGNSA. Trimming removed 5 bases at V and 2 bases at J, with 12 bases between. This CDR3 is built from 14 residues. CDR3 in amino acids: CASSGKGGNTEAFF. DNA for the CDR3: TGTGCCAGCAGCGGAAAGGGGGGTAACACTGAAGCTTTCTTT.

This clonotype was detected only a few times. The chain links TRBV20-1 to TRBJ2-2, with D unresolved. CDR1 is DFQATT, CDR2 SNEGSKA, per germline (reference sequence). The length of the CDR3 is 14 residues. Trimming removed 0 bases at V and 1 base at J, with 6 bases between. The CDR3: CSARDPRNTGELFF. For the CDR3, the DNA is TGCAGTGCTAGAGATCCCAGGAACACCGGGGAGCTGTTTTTT.

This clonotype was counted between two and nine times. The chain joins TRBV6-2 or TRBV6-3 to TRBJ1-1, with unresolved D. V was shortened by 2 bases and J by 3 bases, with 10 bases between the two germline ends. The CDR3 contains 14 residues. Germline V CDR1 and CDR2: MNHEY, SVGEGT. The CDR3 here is CASSYTEGDTEAFF. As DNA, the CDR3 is TGTGCCAGCAGTTACACTGAGGGTGACACTGAAGCTTTCTTT.